These 18 T cell receptor beta chains originate from one sample sequenced in a study of technical replicates of blood from a handful of donors. The protocol was immunoSEQ multiplex PCR, while the TCRdb copy is restricted to in-frame clones and leaves out a portion. The table includes some 74,000 clones, around 89% detected once. Sequenced sample: T cells isolated from PBMCs. Source of these receptors: a human donor in good health.

The rearrangement links TRBV29-1 to TRBJ2-5; the D gene is possibly TRBD2 (6 bases). Germline values: CDR1 SQVTM, CDR2 ANQGSEA. CDR3 size: 14 residues. The V and J ends lost 6 bases and 1 base respectively, with 15 bases between them. The CDR3 region is CSVSGRMSQETQYF. CDR3 DNA: TGCAGCGTGAGCGGGCGTATGTCCCAAGAGACCCAGTACTTC.

This rearrangement joins TRBV4-3 to TRBJ1-1; no firm D call. This CDR3 has 13 residues. CDR1 is LGHNA, CDR2 YSLEER, per germline. The ends were cut back, 3 bases at V and 1 base at J, with 6 bases in the middle. CDR3 loop: CASSQGRNTEAFF. The CDR3 DNA sequence: TGCGCCAGCAGCCAGGGGAGGAACACTGAAGCTTTCTTT.

The rearrangement joins TRBV7-9 to TRBJ2-1; 11 positions agree with TRBD2. This CDR3 has 15 residues. V dropped 5 bases and J dropped 4; count of bases not matched to a gene: 4. Germline V gives CDR1 SEHNR, CDR2 FQNEAQ (reference sequence). CDR3 residues: CASSPRLAGYNEQFF. The CDR3 DNA follows: TGTGCCAGCAGCCCCCGACTAGCGGGGTACAATGAGCAGTTCTTC. The complete variable domain, with remaining parts taken from reference TRBV7-9 and TRBJ2-1, reads DTGVSQNPRHKITKRGQNVTFRCDPISEHNRLYWYRQTLGQGPEFLTYFQNEAQLEKSRLLSDRFSAERPKGSFSTLEIQRTEQGDSAMYLCASSPRLAGYNEQFFGPGTRLTVL.

The chain combines TRBV6-5 with TRBJ1-2; no clear D. Germline V gene sequence: CDR1 MNHEY, CDR2 SVGAGI. This CDR3 has 16 amino acids. V was cut by 0 bases and J by 4 bases, with 15 bases left in between. In DNA, the CDR3 is TGTGCCAGCAGTTACTCGGTGGGAGAGTGGACCTATGGCTACACCTTC. Residues: CASSYSVGEWTYGYTF.

The chain joins TRBV7-9 to TRBJ1-4; the match to TRBD1 covers 9 bases. CDR3 length: 15 residues. After removal of 5 bases from V and 5 bases from J, the junction contained 6 bases not matched to a gene. Germline CDR1 SEHNR, CDR2 FQNEAQ (reference sequence). The CDR3 nucleotides are TGTGCCAGCAGCAAGCTGACAGGGGGAAATGAAAAACTGTTTTTT. Translating gives CASSKLTGGNEKLFF.

The chain carries TRBV28 and TRBJ1-1; D ambiguous. The V gene's germline CDR1 is MDHEN and CDR2 SYDVKM. The CDR3 consists of 13 residues. Trimming cost V 5 bases and J 6 bases, with 13 bases left between them. CDR3 loop: CASSPQVVAEAFF. The CDR3 DNA is TGTGCCAGCAGTCCCCAGGTCGTCGCTGAAGCTTTCTTT.

The rearrangement uses TRBV6-5 and TRBJ2-7; D perhaps matches TRBD2 (5 bases). CDR3 length: 16 amino acids. The V gene lost 4 bases and the J gene lost 3 bases, with 19 bases spanning the gap. Germline V gene data show CDR1 as MNHEY and CDR2 as SVGAGI. The CDR3 nucleotides read TGTGCCAGCAGTTTCGACGGACTCCAAGGGTACTACGAGCAGTACTTC. It encodes CASSFDGLQGYYEQYF.

The gene calls are TRBV27 and TRBJ2-7; TRBD1 matches 9 bases. The CDR3 sequence is 15 residues long. With V trimmed by 9 bases and J by 2 bases, 11 bases remained unmatched. Germline CDR1 is MNHEY and CDR2 is SMNVEV (reference sequence). The CDR3 region is CASSPPGTGTYEQYF. The CDR3 DNA reads as TGTGCCAGTTCACCCCCCGGGACAGGGACCTACGAGCAGTACTTC.

This rearrangement joins TRBV2 to TRBJ2-7; TRBD1 might be the D (5 bases). Trimming took off 3 bases at V and 2 bases at J, with 11 bases between the two ends. Germline V lookup: CDR1 SNHLY, CDR2 FYNNEI. This CDR3 region has 14 residues. CDR3 in amino acids: CASSDQGETYEQYF. The CDR3 DNA reads as TGTGCCAGCAGTGACCAGGGTGAGACCTACGAGCAGTACTTC.

The rearrangement joins TRBV7-6 to TRBJ2-5; possibly TRBD1 for D (5 bases). V lost 4 bases to trimming and J lost 5 bases, with 14 bases between them. This CDR3 contains 14 residues. Germline V gives CDR1 SGHVS, CDR2 FNYEAQ. The CDR3 is CASSSRQGFETQYF. The CDR3 DNA sequence: TGTGCCAGCAGCTCGCGTCAGGGTTTTGAGACCCAGTACTTC.

V usage is TRBV5-1 and J usage is TRBJ1-2, with D unresolved. Trimming took off 2 bases at V and 2 bases at J, with 7 bases between the two ends. CDR3 size: 13 residues. Germline-derived CDR1 and CDR2 are SGHRS and YFSETQ. DNA of the CDR3: TGCGCCAGCAGCTTAGAACGGAACTATGGCTACACCTTC. Translation gives CASSLERNYGYTF.

The chain combines TRBV6-5 with TRBJ2-3; D gene unclear. V shed 5 bases and J shed 0 bases, with 9 bases lying between them. This CDR3 has 14 amino acids. CDR1 and CDR2 (germline): MNHEY, SVGAGI. CDR3 nucleotide sequence: TGTGCCAGCAGTCTAGGAGTTAGCACAGATACGCAGTATTTT. It is translated as CASSLGVSTDTQYF.

The chain combines TRBV10-3 with TRBJ2-1, with 11 bases lining up with TRBD2. Germline assignment: CDR1 ENHRY and CDR2 SYGVKD. V dropped 8 bases and J dropped 7; count of bases not matched to a gene: 7. The CDR3 has 14 amino acids. CDR3 in DNA: TGTGCCATCGAGGAGGGACTAGCGGAGAATGAGCAGTTCTTC. It specifies CAIEEGLAENEQFF.

The rearrangement links TRBV28 to TRBJ1-5, with D unclear. Trimming stripped 5 bases from V and 7 bases from J, with 12 bases between. From germline, CDR1 is MDHEN and CDR2 SYDVKM. There are 13 residues in the CDR3. CDR3 residues: CASSPLGEQPQHF. The DNA for the CDR3 is TGTGCCAGCAGTCCCCTAGGAGAACAGCCCCAGCATTTT.

This rearrangement joins TRBV9 to TRBJ1-1; 7 bases line up with TRBD1. The CDR3 length is 14 residues. CDR1 is SGDLS, CDR2 YYNGEE, per germline. Trimming at V came to 4 bases and at J to 5 bases, leaving 8 bases not matched to a gene. The CDR3, as DNA: TGTGCCAGCAGCCCGGGACAGATAAGGACTGAAGCTTTCTTT. Amino acids: CASSPGQIRTEAFF.

The chain combines TRBV28 with TRBJ1-1; D uncertain. Looked up from germline, CDR1 is MDHEN and CDR2 is SYDVKM. Trimming removed 6 bases from V and 1 base from J, with 12 bases in between. The CDR3 length is 14 residues. The CDR3 sequence: CASRETFGNTEAFF. The CDR3 region has the DNA TGTGCCAGCAGAGAAACGTTCGGGAACACTGAAGCTTTCTTT.

The chain combines TRBV18 with TRBJ2-6, with D possibly TRBD2 on 5 matching bases. CDR3 length: 16 amino acids. Trimming removed 5 bases from V and 0 bases from J, with 11 bases in between. CDR1 and CDR2 (germline): KGHSH, LQKENI. CDR3 nucleotides: TGTGCCAGCTCAGGGATTGGAGGCTCTGGGGCCAACGTCCTGACTTTC. Translation gives CASSGIGGSGANVLTF.

The chain joins TRBV11-2 to TRBJ2-3; D not resolved. This CDR3 spans 14 amino acids. In germline, CDR1 is SGHAT, CDR2 FQNNGV. Trimming removed 0 bases at V and 1 base at J, with 5 bases between. This chain's CDR3 is CASSLDPGTDTQYF. Here the CDR3 DNA reads TGTGCCAGCAGCTTAGATCCTGGCACAGATACGCAGTATTTT.